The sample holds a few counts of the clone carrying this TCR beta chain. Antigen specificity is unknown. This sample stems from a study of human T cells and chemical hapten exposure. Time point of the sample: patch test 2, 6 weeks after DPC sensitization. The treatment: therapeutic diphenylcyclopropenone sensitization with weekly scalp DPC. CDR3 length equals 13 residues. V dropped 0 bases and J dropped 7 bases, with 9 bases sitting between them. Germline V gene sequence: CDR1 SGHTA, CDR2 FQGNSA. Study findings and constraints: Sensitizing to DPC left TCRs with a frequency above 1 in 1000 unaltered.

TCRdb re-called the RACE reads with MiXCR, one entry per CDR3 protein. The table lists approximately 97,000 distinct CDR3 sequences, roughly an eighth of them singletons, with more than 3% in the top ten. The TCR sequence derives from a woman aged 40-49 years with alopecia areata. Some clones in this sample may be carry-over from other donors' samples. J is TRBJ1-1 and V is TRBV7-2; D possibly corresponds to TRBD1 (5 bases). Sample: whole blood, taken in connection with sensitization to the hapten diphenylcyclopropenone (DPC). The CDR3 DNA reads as TGTGCCAGCAGCTTAGCGGGGGACCTTGAAGCTTTCTTT. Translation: CASSLAGDLEAFF.